This TCR beta chain was identified in a study of metastatic and nonmetastatic thyroid tumors. Study summary: Both malignant and benign thyroid patients supplied peripheral blood and tumor or nodule tissue samples, across which the repertoires of these patients were then compared. Study-wide results and caveats: Within blood and tumor, benign nodules reportedly had significantly lower TCR beta diversity than malignant thyroid tumors did.

The CDR3 is 16 amino acids. Germline CDR1 and CDR2: KGHDR and SFDVKD. TCRdb re-called the PCR reads via MiXCR. The data show roughly 57,000 clones, with 20% to 25% seen just once and roughly 4% held by the top ten. Points on this clone: Its antigen is unidentified. Mismatch with germline at one junction end may stem from a read error.

Among the patients, none had received any treatment before thyroid surgery. V usage is TRBV24-1 and J usage is TRBJ2-1; D not resolved. Sequenced material: blood. This TCR came from a female donor with papillary thyroid cancer or a benign thyroid nodule (not recorded which). Some clones in this sample may be carry-over from other donors' samples. CDR3: CATSDLGVNSYNDQFF. CDR3 nucleotide sequence: TGTGCCACCAGTGATTTGGGAGTGAACTCCTACAATGATCAGTTCTTC.